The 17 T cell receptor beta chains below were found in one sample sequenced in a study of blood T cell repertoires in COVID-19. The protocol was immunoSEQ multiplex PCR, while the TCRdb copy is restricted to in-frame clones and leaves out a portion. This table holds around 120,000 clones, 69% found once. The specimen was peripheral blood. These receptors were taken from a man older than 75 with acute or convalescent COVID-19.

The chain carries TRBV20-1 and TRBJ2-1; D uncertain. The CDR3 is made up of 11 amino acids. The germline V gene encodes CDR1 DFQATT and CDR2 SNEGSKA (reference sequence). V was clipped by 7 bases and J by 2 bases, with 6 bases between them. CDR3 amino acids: CSVSAYNEQFF. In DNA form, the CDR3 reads TGCAGTGTGTCCGCCTACAATGAGCAGTTCTTC.

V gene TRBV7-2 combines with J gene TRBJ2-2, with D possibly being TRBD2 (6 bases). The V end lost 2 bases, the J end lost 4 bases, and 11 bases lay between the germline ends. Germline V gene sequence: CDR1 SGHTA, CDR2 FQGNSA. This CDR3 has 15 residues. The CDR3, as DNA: TGTGCCAGCAGCTTATTCGGGGGTCTCACCGGGGAGCTGTTTTTT. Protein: CASSLFGGLTGELFF.

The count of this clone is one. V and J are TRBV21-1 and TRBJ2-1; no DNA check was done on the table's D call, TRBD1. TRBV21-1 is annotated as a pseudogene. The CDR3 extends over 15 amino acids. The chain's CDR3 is CASSKAGDSDNEQFF. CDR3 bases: TGTGCCAGCAGCAAAGCCGGGGACAGCGACAATGAGCAGTTCTTC.

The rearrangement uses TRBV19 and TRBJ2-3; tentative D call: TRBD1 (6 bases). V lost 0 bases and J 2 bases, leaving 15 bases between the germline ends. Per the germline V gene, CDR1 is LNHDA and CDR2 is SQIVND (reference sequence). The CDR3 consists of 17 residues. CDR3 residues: CASSIDWQGSFTDTQYF. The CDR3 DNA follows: TGTGCCAGTAGTATAGATTGGCAGGGGTCTTTCACAGATACGCAGTATTTT.

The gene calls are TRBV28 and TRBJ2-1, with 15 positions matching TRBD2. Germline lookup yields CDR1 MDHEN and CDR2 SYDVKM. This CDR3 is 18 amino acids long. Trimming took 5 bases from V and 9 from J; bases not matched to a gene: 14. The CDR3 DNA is TGTGCCAGCAGTACCACCCGGACTAGCGGGAGGGCTCCCATTGAGCAGTTCTTC. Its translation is CASSTTRTSGRAPIEQFF.

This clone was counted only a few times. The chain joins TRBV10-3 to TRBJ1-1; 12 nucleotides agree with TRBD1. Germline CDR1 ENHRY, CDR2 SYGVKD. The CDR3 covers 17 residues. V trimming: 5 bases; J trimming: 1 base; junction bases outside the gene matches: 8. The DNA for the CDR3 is TGTGCCATCAGTCCCCGCAGGGACAGGGGGCCGAACACTGAAGCTTTCTTT. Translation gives CAISPRRDRGPNTEAFF.

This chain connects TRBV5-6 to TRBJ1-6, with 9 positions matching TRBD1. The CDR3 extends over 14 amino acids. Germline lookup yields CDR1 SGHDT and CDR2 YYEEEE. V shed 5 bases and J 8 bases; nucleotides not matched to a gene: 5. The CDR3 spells CASSTGTGHSPLHF. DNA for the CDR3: TGTGCCAGCAGTACCGGGACAGGGCATTCACCCCTCCACTTT.

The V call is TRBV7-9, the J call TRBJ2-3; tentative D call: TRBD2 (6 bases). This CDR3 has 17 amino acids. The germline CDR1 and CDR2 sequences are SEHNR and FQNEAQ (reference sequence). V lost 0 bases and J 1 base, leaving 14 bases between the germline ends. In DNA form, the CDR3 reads TGTGCCAGCAGCTTAGCGCCGGCGGGATGGGGCACAGATACGCAGTATTTT. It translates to CASSLAPAGWGTDTQYF.

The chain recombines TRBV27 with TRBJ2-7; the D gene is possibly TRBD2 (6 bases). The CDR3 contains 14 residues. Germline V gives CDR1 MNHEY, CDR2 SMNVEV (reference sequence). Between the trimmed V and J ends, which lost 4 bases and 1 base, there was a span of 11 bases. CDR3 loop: CASSSPEGSYEQYF. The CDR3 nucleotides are TGTGCCAGCAGTTCACCGGAGGGGTCCTACGAGCAGTACTTC.

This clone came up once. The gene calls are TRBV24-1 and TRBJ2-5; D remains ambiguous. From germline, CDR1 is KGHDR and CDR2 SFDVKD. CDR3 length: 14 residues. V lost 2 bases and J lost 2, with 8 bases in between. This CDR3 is CATSDSDLQETQYF. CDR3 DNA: TGTGCCACCAGTGATTCCGACTTACAAGAGACCCAGTACTTC.

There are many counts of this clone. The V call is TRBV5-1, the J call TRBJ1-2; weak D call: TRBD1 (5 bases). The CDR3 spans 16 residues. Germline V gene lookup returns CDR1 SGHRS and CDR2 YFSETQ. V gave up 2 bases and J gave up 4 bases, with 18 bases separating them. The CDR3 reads CASSLEPQGGGYGYTF. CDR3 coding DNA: TGCGCCAGCAGCTTAGAACCTCAGGGAGGCGGCTATGGCTACACCTTC.

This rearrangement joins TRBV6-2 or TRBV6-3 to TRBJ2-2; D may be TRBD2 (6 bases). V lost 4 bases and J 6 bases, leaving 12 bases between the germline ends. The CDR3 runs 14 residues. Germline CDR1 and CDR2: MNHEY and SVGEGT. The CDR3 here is CASSWGGDAGELFF. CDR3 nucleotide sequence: TGTGCCAGCAGTTGGGGAGGTGATGCCGGGGAGCTGTTTTTT.

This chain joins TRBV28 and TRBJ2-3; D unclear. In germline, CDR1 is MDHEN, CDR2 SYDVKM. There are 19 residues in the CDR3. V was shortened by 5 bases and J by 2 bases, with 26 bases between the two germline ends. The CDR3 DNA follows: TGTGCCAGCAGTCCCACCCCACTCCTACTCCGCTTCGACACAGATACGCAGTATTTT. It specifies CASSPTPLLLRFDTDTQYF.

This CDR3 reads CASSFTNTGELFF. CDR3 in DNA: TGCGCCAGCAGTTTCACGAACACCGGGGAGCTGTTTTTT. V gene TRBV10-1 combines with J gene TRBJ2-2; no clear D. The CDR3 is 13 amino acids. Trimming pared 5 bases from V and 0 bases from J, leaving 4 bases between. Germline CDR1 and CDR2: WNHNN and SYGVQD (reference sequence).

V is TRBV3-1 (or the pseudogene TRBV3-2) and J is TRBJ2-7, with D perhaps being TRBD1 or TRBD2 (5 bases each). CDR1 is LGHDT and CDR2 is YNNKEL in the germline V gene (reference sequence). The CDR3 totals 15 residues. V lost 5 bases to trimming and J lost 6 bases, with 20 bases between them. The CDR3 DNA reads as TGTGCCAGCAGCAAAGGGACCGGGATAAGGTCCGAGCAGTACTTC. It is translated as CASSKGTGIRSEQYF.

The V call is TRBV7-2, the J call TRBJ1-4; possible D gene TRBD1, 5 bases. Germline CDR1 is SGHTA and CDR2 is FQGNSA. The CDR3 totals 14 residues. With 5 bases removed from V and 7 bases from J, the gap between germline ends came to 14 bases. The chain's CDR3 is CASSRGGTGEKLFF. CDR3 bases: TGTGCCAGCAGCCGGGGGGGGACGGGTGAAAAACTGTTTTTT.

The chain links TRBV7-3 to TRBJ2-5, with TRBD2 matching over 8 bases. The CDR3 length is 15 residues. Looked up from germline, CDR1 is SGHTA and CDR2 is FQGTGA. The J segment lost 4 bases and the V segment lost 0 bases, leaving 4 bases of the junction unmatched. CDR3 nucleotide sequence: TGTGCCAGCAGCTTAACCGGGACTAGGGGAGAGACCCAGTACTTC. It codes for CASSLTGTRGETQYF.